A selection of T cell receptor beta chains follows, all from one sample in a study of CD8 T cells in Susac syndrome. TCRdb processed the immunoSEQ multiplex PCR reads anew with MiXCR; each CDR3 protein has one entry. Of around 130,000 distinct CDR3 sequences listed, around 94% were seen once; the top ten hold 0.098%. Sequenced material: CD4+ T cells from PBMCs. The source is a human donor in good health. Both conserved end residues are part of each CDR3. Fields, in order: D gene, J gene, clone size, V gene, CDR3 protein, CDR3 DNA. D genes are given only for firm matches. The listing skips clone size in some rows; elsewhere it reads once, few, many or a size class.

d_call: TRBD2
j_call: TRBJ2-2
clone_size: -
v_call: TRBV19
cdr3_aa: CASRSAGETGELFF
cdr3_nt: TGTGCCAGCCGATCCGCGGGAGAGACCGGGGAGCTGTTTTTT

d_call: TRBD1
j_call: TRBJ1-2
clone_size: -
v_call: TRBV12-3/TRBV12-4
cdr3_aa: CASSPDRGRSYGYTF
cdr3_nt: TGTGCCAGCAGTCCGGACAGGGGGCGCAGCTATGGCTACACCTTC

d_call: -
j_call: TRBJ2-2
clone_size: -
v_call: TRBV5-6
cdr3_aa: CASSLEGSVGTGELFF
cdr3_nt: TGTGCCAGCAGCTTGGAAGGTAGCGTCGGCACCGGGGAGCTGTTTTTT

d_call: -
j_call: TRBJ2-5
clone_size: -
v_call: TRBV20-1
cdr3_aa: CSARDPTAQETQYF
cdr3_nt: TGCAGTGCTAGAGATCCCACAGCCCAAGAGACCCAGTACTTC

d_call: -
j_call: TRBJ1-2
clone_size: -
v_call: TRBV6-5
cdr3_aa: CASQTMQEGGGYTF
cdr3_nt: TGTGCCAGCCAAACCATGCAGGAGGGCGGTGGCTACACCTTC

d_call: -
j_call: TRBJ2-7
clone_size: once
v_call: TRBV3-1
cdr3_aa: CASSQAGGLGEQYF
cdr3_nt: TGTGCCAGCAGCCAAGCTGGGGGGCTGGGTGAGCAGTACTTC

d_call: TRBD2
j_call: TRBJ2-5
clone_size: -
v_call: TRBV5-1
cdr3_aa: CASSPEVRNSGTQETQYF
cdr3_nt: TGCGCCAGCAGCCCGGAGGTTCGGAATAGCGGGACCCAAGAGACCCAGTACTTC

d_call: -
j_call: TRBJ1-4
clone_size: -
v_call: TRBV20-1
cdr3_aa: CSARRGATNEKLFF
cdr3_nt: TGCAGTGCTCGCCGGGGGGCAACTAATGAAAAACTGTTTTTT

d_call: -
j_call: TRBJ2-3
clone_size: -
v_call: TRBV5-1
cdr3_aa: CASSQGASGDTQYF
cdr3_nt: TGCGCCAGCTCCCAAGGGGCCTCGGGAGATACGCAGTATTTT

d_call: -
j_call: TRBJ1-6
clone_size: once
v_call: TRBV3-1
cdr3_aa: CASSQRRGGNSPLHF
cdr3_nt: TGTGCCAGCAGCCAGAGGCGTGGTGGAAATTCACCCCTCCACTTT

d_call: -
j_call: TRBJ1-3
clone_size: -
v_call: TRBV12-3/TRBV12-4
cdr3_aa: CASSYSGGYSGSGNTIYF
cdr3_nt: TGTGCCAGCAGCTATTCGGGAGGATATTCGGGCTCTGGAAACACCATATATTTT

d_call: -
j_call: TRBJ1-3
clone_size: -
v_call: TRBV30
cdr3_aa: CAWSSGSSENTIYF
cdr3_nt: TGTGCCTGGAGTTCCGGAAGCTCTGAAAACACCATATATTTT

d_call: TRBD1
j_call: TRBJ1-2
clone_size: -
v_call: TRBV6-2/TRBV6-3
cdr3_aa: CASSRQGSYGYTF
cdr3_nt: TGTGCCAGCTCCCGACAGGGAAGCTATGGCTACACCTTC

d_call: -
j_call: TRBJ2-4
clone_size: -
v_call: TRBV7-9
cdr3_aa: CASSLTQNIQYF
cdr3_nt: TGTGCCAGCAGCTTAACCCAAAACATTCAGTACTTC

d_call: TRBD1
j_call: TRBJ1-2
clone_size: -
v_call: TRBV6-5
cdr3_aa: CASSYPPDRGTNYGYTF
cdr3_nt: TGTGCCAGCAGTTACCCCCCAGACAGGGGAACCAACTATGGCTACACCTTC

d_call: TRBD2
j_call: TRBJ2-1
clone_size: -
v_call: TRBV30
cdr3_aa: CAWSSGGRALNEQFF
cdr3_nt: TGTGCCTGGAGCTCGGGCGGGAGGGCCCTGAATGAGCAGTTCTTC

d_call: -
j_call: TRBJ2-5
clone_size: -
v_call: TRBV9
cdr3_aa: CASSLAIHQETQYF
cdr3_nt: TGTGCCAGCAGCCTTGCAATCCACCAAGAGACCCAGTACTTC

d_call: -
j_call: TRBJ2-5
clone_size: -
v_call: TRBV6-5
cdr3_aa: CASRTTGQETQYF
cdr3_nt: TGTGCCAGCAGAACGACAGGACAAGAGACCCAGTACTTC

d_call: TRBD1
j_call: TRBJ2-1
clone_size: -
v_call: TRBV3-1
cdr3_aa: CASSPGQGEQFF
cdr3_nt: TGTGCCAGCAGCCCGGGACAGGGTGAGCAGTTCTTC

d_call: -
j_call: TRBJ1-1
clone_size: -
v_call: TRBV30
cdr3_aa: CAWSRDRYTYEAFF
cdr3_nt: TGTGCCTGGAGTCGTGACAGGTACACTTATGAAGCTTTCTTT

d_call: -
j_call: TRBJ2-5
clone_size: -
v_call: TRBV20-1
cdr3_aa: CSASRLVGETQYF
cdr3_nt: TGCAGTGCTAGCCGACTAGTGGGGGAGACCCAGTACTTC

d_call: TRBD1
j_call: TRBJ1-5
clone_size: -
v_call: TRBV19
cdr3_aa: CASIRTGGYSNQPQHF
cdr3_nt: TGTGCCAGTATCAGGACAGGCGGGTATAGCAATCAGCCCCAGCATTTT

d_call: TRBD2
j_call: TRBJ2-3
clone_size: -
v_call: TRBV27
cdr3_aa: CASSLRASGSTDTQYF
cdr3_nt: TGTGCCAGCAGTTTAAGGGCTAGCGGGAGCACAGATACGCAGTATTTT

d_call: TRBD1
j_call: TRBJ2-1
clone_size: -
v_call: TRBV5-1
cdr3_aa: CASWTGGNSYNEQFF
cdr3_nt: TGCGCCAGCTGGACAGGGGGCAACTCCTACAATGAGCAGTTCTTC

d_call: TRBD2
j_call: TRBJ2-7
clone_size: -
v_call: TRBV6-5
cdr3_aa: CASSSLLAGSYEQYF
cdr3_nt: TGTGCCAGCAGTTCCCTCCTAGCGGGCTCCTACGAGCAGTACTTC

d_call: TRBD1
j_call: TRBJ2-7
clone_size: -
v_call: TRBV7-9
cdr3_aa: CASSFNLQGDEQYF
cdr3_nt: TGTGCCAGCAGCTTTAATCTTCAGGGGGACGAGCAGTACTTC

d_call: -
j_call: TRBJ2-3
clone_size: once
v_call: TRBV5-1
cdr3_aa: CASNPSVPYADTQYF
cdr3_nt: TGCGCCAGCAACCCGTCCGTGCCATACGCAGATACGCAGTATTTT

d_call: -
j_call: TRBJ2-2
clone_size: -
v_call: TRBV9
cdr3_aa: CASRDSNTGELFF
cdr3_nt: TGTGCCAGCCGAGACAGCAACACCGGGGAGCTGTTTTTT

d_call: -
j_call: TRBJ2-5
clone_size: -
v_call: TRBV18
cdr3_aa: CASSPPPGVETQYF
cdr3_nt: TGTGCCAGCTCACCACCGCCAGGGGTAGAGACCCAGTACTTC

d_call: -
j_call: TRBJ2-1
clone_size: -
v_call: TRBV2
cdr3_aa: CASSETVRDSTGEQFF
cdr3_nt: TGTGCCAGCAGCGAAACCGTACGGGACTCCACGGGAGAGCAGTTCTTC

d_call: -
j_call: TRBJ2-3
clone_size: -
v_call: TRBV10-3
cdr3_aa: CAASTYTDTQYF
cdr3_nt: TGTGCCGCCTCCACCTATACAGATACGCAGTATTTT

d_call: -
j_call: TRBJ1-5
clone_size: -
v_call: TRBV2
cdr3_aa: CASSYRFSNQPQHF
cdr3_nt: TGTGCCAGCAGCTACAGGTTTAGCAATCAGCCCCAGCATTTT

d_call: TRBD1
j_call: TRBJ1-5
clone_size: -
v_call: TRBV20-1
cdr3_aa: CSARALGGQANQPQHF
cdr3_nt: TGCAGTGCTAGAGCCCTAGGGGGACAGGCGAATCAGCCCCAGCATTTT

d_call: -
j_call: TRBJ1-5
clone_size: -
v_call: TRBV12-3/TRBV12-4
cdr3_aa: CASIKGGHNQPQHF
cdr3_nt: TGTGCCAGCATCAAGGGGGGCCACAATCAGCCCCAGCATTTT

d_call: -
j_call: TRBJ1-1
clone_size: -
v_call: TRBV11-2
cdr3_aa: CASSLDFWVGTEAFF
cdr3_nt: TGTGCCAGCAGCTTAGACTTCTGGGTGGGGACTGAAGCTTTCTTT

d_call: -
j_call: TRBJ2-7
clone_size: -
v_call: TRBV9
cdr3_aa: CASSVSPQTYEQYF
cdr3_nt: TGTGCCAGCAGCGTAAGTCCCCAAACCTACGAGCAGTACTTC

d_call: -
j_call: TRBJ1-2
clone_size: -
v_call: TRBV21-1
cdr3_aa: CATIRTVANYGYTF
cdr3_nt: TGTGCCACAATCCGTACAGTAGCTAACTATGGCTACACCTTC

d_call: -
j_call: TRBJ1-1
clone_size: -
v_call: TRBV20-1
cdr3_aa: CSARPLTGNTEAFF
cdr3_nt: TGCAGTGCTAGGCCGCTGACAGGGAACACTGAAGCTTTCTTT

d_call: -
j_call: TRBJ1-2
clone_size: few
v_call: TRBV12-3/TRBV12-4
cdr3_aa: CASTQAGAGYTF
cdr3_nt: TGTGCCAGCACTCAAGCAGGGGCTGGCTACACCTTC

d_call: -
j_call: TRBJ2-5
clone_size: -
v_call: TRBV29-1
cdr3_aa: CSVGFGGPGETQYF
cdr3_nt: TGCAGCGTTGGTTTTGGGGGGCCGGGAGAGACCCAGTACTTC

d_call: TRBD2
j_call: TRBJ2-1
clone_size: -
v_call: TRBV7-2
cdr3_aa: CASSLRTSINEQFF
cdr3_nt: TGTGCCAGCAGCCTTCGGACTAGCATAAATGAGCAGTTCTTC

d_call: -
j_call: TRBJ2-1
clone_size: -
v_call: TRBV5-1
cdr3_aa: CASTHQGLYNEQFF
cdr3_nt: TGCGCCAGCACTCACCAGGGGCTGTACAATGAGCAGTTCTTC

d_call: TRBD2
j_call: TRBJ2-2
clone_size: -
v_call: TRBV3-1
cdr3_aa: CASSRGTSGSSGELFF
cdr3_nt: TGTGCCAGCAGCCGGGGGACTAGCGGGAGTAGCGGGGAGCTGTTTTTT

d_call: TRBD1
j_call: TRBJ2-5
clone_size: -
v_call: TRBV6-1
cdr3_aa: CASSLDRADQETQYF
cdr3_nt: TGTGCCAGCAGTTTGGACAGGGCTGATCAAGAGACCCAGTACTTC

d_call: TRBD1
j_call: TRBJ1-2
clone_size: -
v_call: TRBV5-1
cdr3_aa: CASSWEQGNYGYTF
cdr3_nt: TGCGCCAGCAGCTGGGAACAGGGGAACTATGGCTACACCTTC

d_call: -
j_call: TRBJ2-7
clone_size: few
v_call: TRBV3-1
cdr3_aa: CASSQVGEQYF
cdr3_nt: TGTGCCAGCAGCCAAGTCGGCGAGCAGTACTTC

d_call: -
j_call: TRBJ1-5
clone_size: -
v_call: TRBV12-3/TRBV12-4
cdr3_aa: CASSGTFYNQPQHF
cdr3_nt: TGTGCCAGCAGTGGCACCTTTTATAATCAGCCCCAGCATTTT

d_call: -
j_call: TRBJ2-7
clone_size: -
v_call: TRBV3-1
cdr3_aa: CASSQDEGTHSYEQYF
cdr3_nt: TGTGCCAGCAGCCAAGATGAGGGGACCCACTCCTACGAGCAGTACTTC

d_call: TRBD1
j_call: TRBJ2-7
clone_size: -
v_call: TRBV2
cdr3_aa: CASGDRGRNEQYF
cdr3_nt: TGTGCCAGCGGAGACAGGGGGCGGAACGAGCAGTACTTC

d_call: -
j_call: TRBJ1-1
clone_size: -
v_call: TRBV29-1
cdr3_aa: CSVGGITNTEAFF
cdr3_nt: TGCAGCGTCGGGGGTATAACGAACACTGAAGCTTTCTTT

d_call: TRBD1
j_call: TRBJ1-1
clone_size: -
v_call: TRBV5-1
cdr3_aa: CASSRERTGLDTEAFF
cdr3_nt: TGCGCCAGCAGCCGCGAAAGGACAGGGCTAGACACTGAAGCTTTCTTT

d_call: -
j_call: TRBJ1-2
clone_size: -
v_call: TRBV7-9
cdr3_aa: CASSLAGANYGYTF
cdr3_nt: TGTGCCAGCAGCTTAGCAGGGGCTAACTATGGCTACACCTTC

d_call: -
j_call: TRBJ2-5
clone_size: -
v_call: TRBV10-3
cdr3_aa: CAISESTFGEGTQYF
cdr3_nt: TGTGCCATCAGTGAGTCGACATTTGGGGAAGGGACCCAGTACTTC